This passage covers 15 T cell receptor beta chains from one sample sequenced in a study of blood T cell repertoires in COVID-19. Using immunoSEQ multiplex PCR, the repertoire was profiled, and TCRdb retains in-frame clones only, with some absent. The top ten clones hold less than 2.5% of a sample with about 250,000 clones, 80% to 95% of them seen once. Sequenced material: PBMCs or T cells enriched from blood (not recorded which). These receptors were taken from a young woman who had recovered from COVID-19.

This clone has just one count. The chain is built from TRBV11-2 and TRBJ2-1; 7 bases match TRBD2. Germline trimming cut 1 base from V and 13 bases from J; bases unmatched to any gene: 7. Germline V gene sequence: CDR1 SGHAT, CDR2 FQNNGV. The CDR3 has 13 amino acids. CDR3 residues: CASSLGGGGYQFF. In nucleotides, the CDR3 is TGTGCCAGCAGCTTAGGGGGCGGGGGATACCAGTTCTTC. Using reference TRBV11-2 and TRBJ2-1 for the parts outside the CDR3, the full variable domain is EAGVAQSPRYKIIEKRQSVAFWCNPISGHATLYWYQQILGQGPKLLIQFQNNGVVDDSQLPKDRFSAERLKGVDSTLKIQPAKLEDSAVYLCASSLGGGGYQFFGPGTRLTVL.

The chain couples TRBV10-2 to TRBJ2-7; 8 nucleotides agree with TRBD2. Germline-derived CDR1 and CDR2 are WSHSY and SAAADI. The V segment lost 8 bases and the J segment 0 bases; nucleotides outside the gene matches: 6. CDR3 length: 14 residues. The CDR3: CASGLAGSSYEQYF. The CDR3 DNA reads TGCGCCAGCGGGCTAGCGGGCAGCTCCTACGAGCAGTACTTC.

The chain employs TRBV6-5 and TRBJ2-3, with 11 bases identical to TRBD2. Unmatched junction bases numbered 4, after V lost 6 bases and J lost 2 bases. CDR3 length: 15 residues. Germline V gene data show CDR1 as MNHEY and CDR2 as SVGAGI. The CDR3 nucleotides are TGTGCCAGCAGCAGACTAGCGGGGCTCACAGATACGCAGTATTTT. Amino acids: CASSRLAGLTDTQYF.

The chain links TRBV3-1 (or the pseudogene TRBV3-2) to TRBJ1-1; possibly TRBD1 for D (6 bases). This CDR3 comprises 13 residues. Between the trimmed V and J ends, which lost 7 bases and 7 bases, there was a span of 16 bases. Germline CDR1 is LGHDT and CDR2 is YNNKEL (reference sequence). This chain's CDR3 is CASNVQGEYEAFF. The CDR3 DNA reads as TGTGCCAGCAACGTACAGGGAGAGTATGAAGCTTTCTTT.

V and J are TRBV5-1 and TRBJ1-2; D is undetermined. In germline, CDR1 is SGHRS, CDR2 YFSETQ. V was pared by 0 bases and J by 7 bases, with 10 bases between. The CDR3 is made up of 13 amino acids. The CDR3 sequence is CASSLEEVGGYTF. The CDR3 nucleotides read TGCGCCAGCAGCTTGGAAGAGGTGGGTGGCTACACCTTC.

This chain connects TRBV24-1 to TRBJ1-2; 9 bases align to TRBD1. Trimming at V came to 7 bases and at J to 8 bases, leaving 7 bases not matched to a gene. There are 13 residues in the CDR3. Germline V gene sequence: CDR1 KGHDR, CDR2 SFDVKD. In nucleotides, the CDR3 is TGTGCCACCAGCCCACAGGGGGCAAAGGGCTACACCTTC. Translating gives CATSPQGAKGYTF.

The chain carries TRBV21-1 and TRBJ2-7; TRBD2, the D gene given by the table, was not confirmed from the DNA. TRBV21-1 counts as a pseudogene. CDR3 size: 15 residues. The CDR3 nucleotides read TGTGCCAGCAGCGGCGGCAGCGGGGTGGACTACGAGCAGTACTTC. Its translation: CASSGGSGVDYEQYF.

This rearrangement joins TRBV19 to TRBJ1-1; 8 positions agree with TRBD1. Trimming took 3 bases from V and 5 from J; bases not matched to a gene: 2. Germline CDR1 LNHDA, CDR2 SQIVND (reference sequence). The CDR3 extends over 13 amino acids. CDR3 sequence (DNA): TGTGCCAGTAGTATCACAGGGGGGACTGAAGCTTTCTTT. It encodes CASSITGGTEAFF.

J is TRBJ1-6 and V is TRBV2, with 7 bases identical to TRBD1. The germline V gene encodes CDR1 SNHLY and CDR2 FYNNEI. The V and J ends lost 5 bases and 10 bases, in that order; junction bases with no gene match: 5. The CDR3 sequence is 13 residues long. The CDR3, as DNA: TGTGCCAGCAGTAACAGGGGTGACTCACCCCTCCACTTT. Translating gives CASSNRGDSPLHF.

The chain links TRBV5-4 to TRBJ2-5, with 7 nucleotides matching TRBD2. Per germline, CDR1 SGHNT and CDR2 YYREEE (reference sequence). Losses at the gene ends were 0 bases for V and 4 bases for J; bases not matched to a gene: 12. The CDR3 has 17 residues. The CDR3 sequence is CASSLGRPLAAGETQYF. CDR3 sequence (DNA): TGTGCCAGCAGCTTGGGCCGGCCGCTAGCGGCTGGAGAGACCCAGTACTTC.

The chain is built from TRBV6-4 and TRBJ1-1, with D perhaps matching TRBD1 (6 bases). Germline values: CDR1 MRHNA, CDR2 SNTAGT. This CDR3 contains 13 residues. Trimming took off 5 bases at V and 6 bases at J, with 13 bases between the two ends. Written as DNA, the CDR3 is TGTGCCAGCAGTTACGGACAGACTCCTGAAGCTTTCTTT. It specifies CASSYGQTPEAFF.

The chain joins TRBV6-6 to TRBJ1-4, with D unresolved. Germline V CDR1 and CDR2: MNHNY, SVGAGI (reference sequence). V was clipped by 3 bases and J by 7 bases, with 12 bases between them. CDR3 length: 14 amino acids. The CDR3 here is CASSYAVSVEKLFF. CDR3 coding DNA: TGTGCCAGCAGTTATGCCGTCTCGGTTGAAAAACTGTTTTTT.

The chain combines TRBV28 with TRBJ2-1, with 7 positions matching TRBD2. CDR3 length equals 15 residues. The J segment lost 7 bases and the V segment lost 3 bases, leaving 9 bases of the junction unmatched. Germline CDR1 reads MDHEN; CDR2 reads SYDVKM. The CDR3 sequence: CASSFGRGSRNEQFF. The CDR3 region has the DNA TGTGCCAGCAGTTTTGGGAGGGGATCGAGGAATGAGCAGTTCTTC.

CDR3 in DNA: TGTGCCACCGGGACAGGGTATGAGACCCAGTACTTC. Translation gives CATGTGYETQYF. V usage is TRBV7-9 and J usage is TRBJ2-5; TRBD1 agrees at 9 bases. V lost 10 bases and J lost 5; bases outside the gene matches: 5. Germline V CDR1 and CDR2: SEHNR, FQNEAQ (reference sequence). This CDR3 is 12 amino acids long.

The chain has TRBV24-1 and TRBJ2-7; 11 bases fit TRBD1. V dropped 3 bases and J dropped 3; count of bases not matched to a gene: 3. CDR3 size: 15 residues. CDR1 and CDR2 from the germline V gene are KGHDR and SFDVKD. The CDR3 DNA follows: TGTGCCACCAGTGATGGACAGGGGGCTCGCTACGAGCAGTACTTC. It translates to CATSDGQGARYEQYF.